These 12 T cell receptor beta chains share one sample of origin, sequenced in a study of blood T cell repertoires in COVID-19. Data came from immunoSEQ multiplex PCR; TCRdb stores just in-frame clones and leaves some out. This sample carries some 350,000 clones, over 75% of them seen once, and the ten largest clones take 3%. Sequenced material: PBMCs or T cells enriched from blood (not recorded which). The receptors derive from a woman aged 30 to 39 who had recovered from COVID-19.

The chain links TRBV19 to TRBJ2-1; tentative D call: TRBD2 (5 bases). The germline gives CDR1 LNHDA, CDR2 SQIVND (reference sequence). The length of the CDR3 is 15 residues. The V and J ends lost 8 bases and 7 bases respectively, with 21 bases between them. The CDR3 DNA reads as TGTGCCAGTGCACCCCGGGATGGGGAGTGGAATGAGCAGTTCTTC. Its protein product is CASAPRDGEWNEQFF.

The DNA for the CDR3 is TGTGCCAGCAGCTTGGGTGACAGGGAACCAGATACGCAGTATTTT. This translates into CASSLGDREPDTQYF. The chain links TRBV5-4 to TRBJ2-3, with 7 bases matching TRBD1. CDR1 is SGHNT and CDR2 is YYREEE in the germline V gene (reference sequence). V lost 0 bases, J lost 4 bases, and 5 bases stayed unmatched. The CDR3 consists of 15 residues.

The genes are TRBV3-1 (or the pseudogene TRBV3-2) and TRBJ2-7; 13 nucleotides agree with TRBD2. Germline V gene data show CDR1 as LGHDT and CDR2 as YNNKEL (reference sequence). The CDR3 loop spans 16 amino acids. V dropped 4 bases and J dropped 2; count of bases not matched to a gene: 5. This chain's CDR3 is CASSRRGLAGAYEQYF. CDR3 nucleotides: TGTGCCAGCAGCCGGCGAGGACTAGCGGGAGCCTACGAGCAGTACTTC.

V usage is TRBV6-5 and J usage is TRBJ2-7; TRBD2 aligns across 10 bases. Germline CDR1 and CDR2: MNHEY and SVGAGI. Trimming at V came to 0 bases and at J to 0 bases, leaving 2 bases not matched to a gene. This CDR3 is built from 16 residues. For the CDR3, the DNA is TGTGCCAGCAGTTACTCTAGCGGGGGGTTCTCCTACGAGCAGTACTTC. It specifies CASSYSSGGFSYEQYF.

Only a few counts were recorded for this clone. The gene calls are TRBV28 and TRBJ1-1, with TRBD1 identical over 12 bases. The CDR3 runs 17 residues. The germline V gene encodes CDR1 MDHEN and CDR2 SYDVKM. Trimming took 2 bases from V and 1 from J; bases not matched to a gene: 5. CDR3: CASSLPGQGARNTEAFF. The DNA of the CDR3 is TGTGCCAGCAGTTTACCGGGACAGGGGGCGAGGAACACTGAAGCTTTCTTT.

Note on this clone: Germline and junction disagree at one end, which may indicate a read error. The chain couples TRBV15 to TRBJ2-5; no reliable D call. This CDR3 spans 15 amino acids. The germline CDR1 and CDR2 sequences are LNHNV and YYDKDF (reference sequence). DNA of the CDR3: TGTGCCACCAGCAGAGATCCTCCGGAAAGAGAGGCCCAGTACTTC. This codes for CATSRDPPEREAQYF.

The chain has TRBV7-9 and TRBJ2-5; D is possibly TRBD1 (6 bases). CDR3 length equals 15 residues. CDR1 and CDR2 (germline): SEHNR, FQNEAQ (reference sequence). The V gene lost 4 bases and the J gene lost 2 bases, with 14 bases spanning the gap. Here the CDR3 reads CASSSPGQPQETQYF. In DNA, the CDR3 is TGTGCCAGCAGCTCGCCGGGACAACCTCAAGAGACCCAGTACTTC.

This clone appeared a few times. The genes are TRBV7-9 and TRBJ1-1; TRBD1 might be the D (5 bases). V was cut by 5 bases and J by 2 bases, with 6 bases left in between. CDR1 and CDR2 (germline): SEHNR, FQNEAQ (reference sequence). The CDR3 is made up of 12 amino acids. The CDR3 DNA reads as TGTGCCAGCAGCCAGGGTAACACTGAAGCTTTCTTT. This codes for CASSQGNTEAFF.

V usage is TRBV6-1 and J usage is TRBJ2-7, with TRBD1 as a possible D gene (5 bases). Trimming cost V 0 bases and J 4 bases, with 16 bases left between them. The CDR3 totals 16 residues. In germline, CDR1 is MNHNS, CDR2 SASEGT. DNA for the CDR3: TGTGCCAGCAGTGAAGCGGTTAGGGGAAACCGTTACGAGCAGTACTTC. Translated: CASSEAVRGNRYEQYF.

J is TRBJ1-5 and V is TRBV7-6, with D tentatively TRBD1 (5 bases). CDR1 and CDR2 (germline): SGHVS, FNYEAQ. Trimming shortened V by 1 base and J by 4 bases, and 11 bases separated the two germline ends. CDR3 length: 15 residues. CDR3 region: CASSLDARANQPQHF. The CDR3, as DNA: TGTGCCAGCAGCTTAGATGCCAGGGCAAATCAGCCCCAGCATTTT.

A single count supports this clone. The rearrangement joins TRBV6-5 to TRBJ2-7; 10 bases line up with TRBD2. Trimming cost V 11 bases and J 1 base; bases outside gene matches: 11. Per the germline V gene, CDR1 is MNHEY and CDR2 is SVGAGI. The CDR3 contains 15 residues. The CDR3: CAGSPSSGGSYEQYF. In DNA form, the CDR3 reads TGTGCCGGAAGTCCCTCTAGCGGGGGTTCCTACGAGCAGTACTTC.

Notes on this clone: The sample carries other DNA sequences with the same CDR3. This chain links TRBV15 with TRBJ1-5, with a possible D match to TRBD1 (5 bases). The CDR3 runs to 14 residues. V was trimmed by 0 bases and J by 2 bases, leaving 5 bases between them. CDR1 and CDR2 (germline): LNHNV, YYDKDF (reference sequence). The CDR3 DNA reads TGTGCCACCAGCAGAGACAGGGGCAATCAGCCCCAGCATTTT. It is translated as CATSRDRGNQPQHF.